There are a few counts of the clone carrying this TCR beta chain. The sample is drawn from a study of blood T cell repertoires in COVID-19. From germline, CDR1 is SGDLS and CDR2 YYNGEE. V lost 3 bases to trimming and J lost 5 bases; unmatched junction nucleotides: 1. The CDR3 is made up of 14 amino acids. As originally analysed: Cell counts per sample came from amplifying reference gene primers. Method: immunoSEQ multiplex PCR; TCRdb's copy keeps in-frame clones and lacks some. V, J and clone size are those of that table, while D and trimming were read from the DNA. This sample has roughly 81,000 clones, with 70% to 90% found just once.

The source of this sequence is an older man with active or convalescent COVID-19. The genes are TRBV9 and TRBJ1-4; 10 bases align to TRBD1. The sequenced sample was peripheral blood. The CDR3 sequence is CASSATGGNEKLFF. The CDR3 DNA follows: TGTGCCAGCAGCGCGACAGGGGGCAATGAAAAACTGTTTTTT.